The 4 T cell receptor beta chains listed next were all sequenced from one sample in a study of chemoradiotherapy in HPV16-positive cancers (dated by TCRdb to 2021 to 2024). The library was generated by the immunoSEQ multiplex PCR assay. Here the immuneACCESS table is served through TCRdb, limited to in-frame sequences with V and J called. Missing clones are a known gap in these copies; in checked studies unresolved V genes cover under half, and the rest lacks a known reason. The sample has 40,000 to 60,000 clones on record, 90% of them singletons. The ten largest clones represent less than 3.5% of the sample. The sample in question was blood, obtained from a patient who underwent chemoradiotherapy. The receptors originated from a human donor with HPV-associated anogenital cancer.

V is TRBV4-1 and J is TRBJ2-3, with a tentative D call TRBD1 (5 bases). CDR1 and CDR2 from the germline V gene are MGHRA and YSYEKL. The V gene lost 4 bases and the J gene lost 7 bases, with 18 bases spanning the gap. The CDR3 totals 15 residues. The CDR3 region has the DNA TGCGCCAGCAGCCCACAGCAGGGCCGAGGACATACGCAGTATTTT. This translates into CASSPQQGRGHTQYF.

The chain is built from TRBV19 and TRBJ2-7, with D perhaps matching TRBD1 (5 bases). V lost 6 bases, J lost 3 bases, and 6 bases lay in between. Germline V gives CDR1 LNHDA, CDR2 SQIVND (reference sequence). The CDR3 sequence is 11 residues long. CDR3 sequence: CASSQGYEQYF. The DNA of the CDR3 is TGTGCCAGTAGCCAGGGCTACGAGCAGTACTTC.

This rearrangement joins TRBV7-2 to TRBJ2-5; 8 bases line up with TRBD2. This CDR3 has 15 residues. CDR1 SGHTA and CDR2 FQGNSA come from the germline V gene. Germline trimming cut 2 bases from V and 4 bases from J; bases unmatched to any gene: 6. The CDR3 loop is CASSLNSGIAETQYF. The CDR3 DNA sequence: TGTGCCAGCAGCTTAAATAGCGGGATTGCAGAGACCCAGTACTTC.

The chain has TRBV5-6 and TRBJ1-2; TRBD1 aligns across 7 bases. The CDR3 totals 16 residues. Germline V gene lookup returns CDR1 SGHDT and CDR2 YYEEEE. The junction had 13 bases not matched to a gene; V was cut back by 4 bases and J by 4 bases. The CDR3 nucleotides are TGTGCCAGCAGCCTCCCCTTTCAGACAGGGAGCTATGGCTACACCTTC. It translates to CASSLPFQTGSYGYTF.